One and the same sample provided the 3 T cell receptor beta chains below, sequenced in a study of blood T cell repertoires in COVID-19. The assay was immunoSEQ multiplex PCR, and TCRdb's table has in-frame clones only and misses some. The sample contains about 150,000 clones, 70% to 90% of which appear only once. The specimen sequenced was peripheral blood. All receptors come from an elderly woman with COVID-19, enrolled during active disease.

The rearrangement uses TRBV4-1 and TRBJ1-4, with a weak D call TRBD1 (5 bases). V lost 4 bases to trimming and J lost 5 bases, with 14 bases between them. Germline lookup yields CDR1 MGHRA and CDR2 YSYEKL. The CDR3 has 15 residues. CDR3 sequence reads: CASSRQGGGNEKLFF. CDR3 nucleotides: TGCGCCAGCAGCCGTCAGGGAGGAGGAAATGAAAAACTGTTTTTT.

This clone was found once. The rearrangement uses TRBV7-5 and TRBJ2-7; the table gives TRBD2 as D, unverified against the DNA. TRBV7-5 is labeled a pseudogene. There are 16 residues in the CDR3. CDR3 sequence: CVRSLVLAGGPGEQYF. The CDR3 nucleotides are TGTGTCAGAAGCTTAGTACTAGCGGGAGGACCGGGGGAGCAGTACTTC.

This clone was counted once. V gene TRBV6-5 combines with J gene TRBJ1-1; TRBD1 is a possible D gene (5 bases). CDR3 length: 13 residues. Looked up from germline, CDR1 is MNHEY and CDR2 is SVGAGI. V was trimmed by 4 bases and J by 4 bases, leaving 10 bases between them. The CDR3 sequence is CASSFQGSTEAFF. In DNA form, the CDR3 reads TGTGCCAGCAGTTTCCAGGGCTCCACTGAAGCTTTCTTT.